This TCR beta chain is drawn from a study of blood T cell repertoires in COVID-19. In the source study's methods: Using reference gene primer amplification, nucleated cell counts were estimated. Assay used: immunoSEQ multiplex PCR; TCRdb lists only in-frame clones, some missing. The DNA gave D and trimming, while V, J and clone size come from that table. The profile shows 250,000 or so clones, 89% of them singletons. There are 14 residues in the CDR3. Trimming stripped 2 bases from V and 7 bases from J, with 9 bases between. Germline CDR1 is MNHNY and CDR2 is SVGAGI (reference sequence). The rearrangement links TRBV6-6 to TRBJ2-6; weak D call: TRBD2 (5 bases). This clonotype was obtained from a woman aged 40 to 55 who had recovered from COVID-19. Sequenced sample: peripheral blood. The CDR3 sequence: CASSYEGGANVLTF. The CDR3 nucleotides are TGTGCCAGCAGTTACGAGGGTGGAGCCAACGTCCTGACTTTC.